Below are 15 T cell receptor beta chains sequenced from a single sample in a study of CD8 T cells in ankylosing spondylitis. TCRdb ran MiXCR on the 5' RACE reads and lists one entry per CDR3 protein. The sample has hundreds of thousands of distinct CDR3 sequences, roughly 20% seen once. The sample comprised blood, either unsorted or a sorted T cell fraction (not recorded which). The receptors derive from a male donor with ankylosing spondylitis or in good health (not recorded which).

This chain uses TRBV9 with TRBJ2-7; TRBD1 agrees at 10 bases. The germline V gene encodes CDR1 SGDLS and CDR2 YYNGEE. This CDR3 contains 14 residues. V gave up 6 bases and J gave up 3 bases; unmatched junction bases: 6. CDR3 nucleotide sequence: TGTGCCAGCACCCGCGGGACAGGGGACTACGAGCAGTACTTC. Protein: CASTRGTGDYEQYF.

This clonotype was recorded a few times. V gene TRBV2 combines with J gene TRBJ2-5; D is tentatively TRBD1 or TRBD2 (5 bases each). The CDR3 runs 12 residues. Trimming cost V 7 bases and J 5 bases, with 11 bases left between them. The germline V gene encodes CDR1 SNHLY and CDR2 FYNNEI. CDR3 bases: TGTGCCAGCAAAAGGGGAGACGAGACCCAGTACTTC. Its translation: CASKRGDETQYF. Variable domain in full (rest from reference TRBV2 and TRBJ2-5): EPEVTQTPSHQVTQMGQEVILRCVPISNHLYFYWYRQILGQKVEFLVSFYNNEISEKSEIFDDQFSVERPDGSNFTLKIRSTKLEDSAMYFCASKRGDETQYFGPGTRLLVL.

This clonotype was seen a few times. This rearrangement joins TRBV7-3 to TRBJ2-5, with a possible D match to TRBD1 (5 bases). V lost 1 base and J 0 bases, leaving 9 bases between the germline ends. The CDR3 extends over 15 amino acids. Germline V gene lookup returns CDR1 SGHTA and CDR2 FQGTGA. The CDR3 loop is CASSLIPGYQETQYF. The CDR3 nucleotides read TGTGCCAGCAGCTTAATCCCAGGGTACCAAGAGACCCAGTACTTC.

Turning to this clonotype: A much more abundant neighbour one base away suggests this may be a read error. In nucleotides, the CDR3 is TGTGCCAGCATTAGCGGTAGCACAGATACGCAGTATTTT. As protein: CASISGSTDTQYF. The chain couples TRBV27 to TRBJ2-3; possibly TRBD2 for D (6 bases). Per the germline V gene, CDR1 is MNHEY and CDR2 is SMNVEV (reference sequence). The CDR3 sequence is 13 residues long. Trimming removed 7 bases from V and 0 bases from J, with 8 bases in between.

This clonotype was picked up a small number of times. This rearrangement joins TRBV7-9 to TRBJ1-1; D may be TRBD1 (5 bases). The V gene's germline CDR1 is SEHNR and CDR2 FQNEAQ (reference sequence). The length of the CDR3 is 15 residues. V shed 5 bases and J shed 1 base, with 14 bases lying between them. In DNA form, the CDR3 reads TGTGCCAGCAGCGTTCCCAGGGAGACGAACACTGAAGCTTTCTTT. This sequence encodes CASSVPRETNTEAFF.

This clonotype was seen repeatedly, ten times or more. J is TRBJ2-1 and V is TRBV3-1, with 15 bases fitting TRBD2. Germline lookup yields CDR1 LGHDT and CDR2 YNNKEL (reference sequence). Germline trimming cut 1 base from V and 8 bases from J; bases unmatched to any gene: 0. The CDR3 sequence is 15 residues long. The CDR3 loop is CASSQGTSGGDEQFF. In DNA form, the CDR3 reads TGTGCCAGCAGCCAAGGGACTAGCGGGGGGGATGAGCAGTTCTTC.

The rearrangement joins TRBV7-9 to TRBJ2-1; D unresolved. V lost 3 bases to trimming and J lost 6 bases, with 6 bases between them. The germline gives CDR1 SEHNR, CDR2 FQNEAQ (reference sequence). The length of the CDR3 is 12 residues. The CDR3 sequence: CASSFKGNEQFF. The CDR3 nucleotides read TGTGCCAGCAGCTTCAAGGGCAATGAGCAGTTCTTC.

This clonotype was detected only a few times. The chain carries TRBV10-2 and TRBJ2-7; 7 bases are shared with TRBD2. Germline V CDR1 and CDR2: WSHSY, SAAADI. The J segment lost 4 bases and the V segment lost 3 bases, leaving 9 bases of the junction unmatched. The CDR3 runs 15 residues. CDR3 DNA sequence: TGCGCCAGCAGTGATTCTAGGACTAGTATTTACGAGCAGTACTTC. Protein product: CASSDSRTSIYEQYF.

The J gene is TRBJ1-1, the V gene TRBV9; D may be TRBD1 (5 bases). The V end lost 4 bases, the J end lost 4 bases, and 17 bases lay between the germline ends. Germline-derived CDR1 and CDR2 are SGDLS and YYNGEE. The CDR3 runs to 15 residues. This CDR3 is CASSYRRDGGTEAFF. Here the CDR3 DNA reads TGTGCCAGCAGCTACCGCAGGGACGGCGGCACTGAAGCTTTCTTT.

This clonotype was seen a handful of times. The CDR3 loop reads CASSYEPYYEQYF. In nucleotides, the CDR3 is TGTGCCAGCAGTTACGAACCATACTACGAGCAGTACTTC. The chain employs TRBV6-5 and TRBJ2-7, with D uncertain. Trimming left V 2 bases short and J 3 bases short, with 8 bases between. The CDR3 runs 13 residues. Germline CDR1 and CDR2: MNHEY and SVGAGI.

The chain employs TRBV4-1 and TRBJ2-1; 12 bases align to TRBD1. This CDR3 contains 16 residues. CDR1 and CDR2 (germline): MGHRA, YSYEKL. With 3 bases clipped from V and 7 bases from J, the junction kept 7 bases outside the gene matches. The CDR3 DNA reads TGCGCCAGCAGCCATACATGGGACAGGGGGCAGAATGAGCAGTTCTTC. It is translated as CASSHTWDRGQNEQFF.

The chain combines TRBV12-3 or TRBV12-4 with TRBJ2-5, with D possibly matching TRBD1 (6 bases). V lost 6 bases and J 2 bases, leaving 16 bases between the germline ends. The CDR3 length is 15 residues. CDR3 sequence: CASSRRGSLQETQYF. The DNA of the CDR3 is TGTGCCAGCAGCCGCAGGGGCTCCCTACAAGAGACCCAGTACTTC.

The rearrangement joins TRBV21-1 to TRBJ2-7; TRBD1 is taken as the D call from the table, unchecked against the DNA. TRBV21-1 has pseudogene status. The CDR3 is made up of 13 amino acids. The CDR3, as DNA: TGTGCCAGCCAAGTCCAGGGGCCGTTCGAGCAGTACTTC. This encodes CASQVQGPFEQYF.

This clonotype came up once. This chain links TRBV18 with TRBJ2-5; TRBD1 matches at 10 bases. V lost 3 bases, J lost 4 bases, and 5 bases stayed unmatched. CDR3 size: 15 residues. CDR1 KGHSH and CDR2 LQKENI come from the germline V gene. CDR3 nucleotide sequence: TGTGCCAGCTCACCCCCCCGGGACAGGGGAGAGACCCAGTACTTC. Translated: CASSPPRDRGETQYF. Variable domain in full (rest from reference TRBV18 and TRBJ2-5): NAGVMQNPRHLVRRRGQEARLRCSPMKGHSHVYWYRQLPEEGLKFMVYLQKENIIDESGMPKERFSAEFPKEGPSILRIQQVVRGDSAAYFCASSPPRDRGETQYFGPGTRLLVL.

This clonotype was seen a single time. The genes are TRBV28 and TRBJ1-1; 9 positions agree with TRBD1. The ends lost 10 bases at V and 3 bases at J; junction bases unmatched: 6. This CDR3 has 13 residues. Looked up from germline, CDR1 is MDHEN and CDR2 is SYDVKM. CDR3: CATQQGAYTEAFF. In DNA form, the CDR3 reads TGTGCCACACAACAGGGGGCCTACACTGAAGCTTTCTTT.